The TCR beta chain described here comes from a study of blood T cell repertoires in COVID-19 (dated by TCRdb to 2018 to 2021). At the level of the whole study: Samples covering the acute and convalescent phases of COVID-19 were provided by collaborators in the United States, Italy and Spain. A de-identified subject ID, COVID-19 status, age in years and sex were almost always included in the sample metadata. The samples were drawn from two sources: the first 160 participants of the ongoing ImmuneRACE study, and over 950 subjects contributed by 6 global collaborators. The dataset comprised deeply sampled blood TCRbeta repertoires from subjects exposed to, actively infected with, or recovered from COVID-19. The material from the prospective study consisted of cDNA or gDNA derived from T cells, B-cell-depleted T cells, or PBMCs. A freely available public database, intended as a resource for researchers studying the immune response to SARS-CoV-2, is where the repertoires were released. Where available, HLA class I and class II types were obtained from metadata supplied by the sample provider rather than from assay-based typing.

One collaborating source in Seattle enrolled patients while the patients were actively infected and followed the patients over time throughout the course of disease. Whole blood was collected in K2EDTA tubes by collaborating institutions according to the institutions' own protocols. Collaborator samples were shipped for TCRbeta analysis as frozen whole blood, isolated PBMCs, or DNA extracted from either sample type. The immunoSEQ Assay, a bias-controlled multiplex PCR, was used to amplify TCRbeta CDR3 regions from genomic DNA. The published analysis was carried out like this. Nucleated cell counts per sample were estimated from amplification of reference gene primers within the assay. To quantify the absolute abundance of each unique TCRbeta CDR3 rearrangement, sequence reads were collapsed and filtered. For each sample, productive Simpson clonality was calculated by taking the square root of Simpson's diversity index across productive rearrangements. Sourced from immuneACCESS, this table was stored by TCRdb with only in-frame sequences that have V and J called. A share of the clones is absent; for the studies checked, an unresolved V gene accounts for under half, and the remainder has no known explanation. V and J calls and clone size are copied from that table; D and trimming were computed from the DNA. Across this sample there are around 430,000 clones, with 88% seen only once. Clones ranked in the top ten supply roughly an eighth of the sample.

With regard to this clone: There is no known antigen for this receptor. No much larger clone is present one base from it, and per-base qualities are unavailable.

Results the study describes overall, beyond this receptor: The quantity of clinical and demographic metadata differed by source and by participant and was supplied without curation.

The junction carries 8 bases between V and J, which are trimmed by 2 bases and 4 bases respectively. The CDR3 contains 13 residues, cysteine and phenylalanine counted. Only the CDR3 DNA is retained, 39 bases long and in frame from the first base. The CDR1 and CDR2 encoded by the germline V gene (reference sequence) are SSHAT and FNYEAQ. Source material: peripheral blood. The rearrangement combines TRBV7-7 with TRBJ1-1; confidence is insufficient to name the D gene. The clonotype originates from a woman aged 50 to 65 with COVID-19, enrolled during active disease. CDR3 sequence: CASSLSEFTEAFF. In nucleotides, the sequence is TGTGCCAGCAGCTTATCAGAATTCACTGAAGCTTTCTTT.